This T cell receptor (beta chain) was found in a study of blood T cell repertoires in COVID-19. The recovered donors of Cohort 3 showed two negative PCRs, clearance, or symptom resolution. Looked up from germline, CDR1 is SGDLS and CDR2 is YYNGEE. V gave up 5 bases and J gave up 0 bases, with 8 bases separating them. The CDR3 spans 14 residues. The table came from immunoSEQ multiplex PCR; TCRdb's copy has only in-frame clones and leaves some out. The sample has roughly 180,000 clones; around 79% are singletons. Sequencing input: PBMCs or T cells enriched from blood (not recorded which). The chain combines TRBV9 with TRBJ2-2; D not certain. This sequence was found in a man between 50 and 59 years old who had recovered from COVID-19. The CDR3 loop reads CASRGIANTGELFF. The CDR3, as DNA: TGTGCCAGCAGGGGCATAGCGAACACCGGGGAGCTGTTTTTT.